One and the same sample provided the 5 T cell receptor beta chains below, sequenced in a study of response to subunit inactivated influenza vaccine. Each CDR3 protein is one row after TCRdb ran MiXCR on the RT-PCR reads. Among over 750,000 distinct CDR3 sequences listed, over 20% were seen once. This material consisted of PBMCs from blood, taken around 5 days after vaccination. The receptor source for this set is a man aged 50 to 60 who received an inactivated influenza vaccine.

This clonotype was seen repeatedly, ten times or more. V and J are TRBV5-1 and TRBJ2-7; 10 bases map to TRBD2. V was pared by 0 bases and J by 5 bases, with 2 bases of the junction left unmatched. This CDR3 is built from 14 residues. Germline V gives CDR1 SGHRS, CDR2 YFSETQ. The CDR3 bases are TGCGCCAGCAGCTTGGCCGGGACTAGCGACGAGCAGTACTTC. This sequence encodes CASSLAGTSDEQYF.

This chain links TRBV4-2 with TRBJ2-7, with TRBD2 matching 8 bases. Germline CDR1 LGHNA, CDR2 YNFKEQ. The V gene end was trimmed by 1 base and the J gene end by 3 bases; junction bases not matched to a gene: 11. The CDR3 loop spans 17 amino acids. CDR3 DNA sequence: TGTGCCAGCAGCCAAGGGCTGGGCGGGAGGTTCCGCTACGAGCAGTACTTC. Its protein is CASSQGLGGRFRYEQYF.

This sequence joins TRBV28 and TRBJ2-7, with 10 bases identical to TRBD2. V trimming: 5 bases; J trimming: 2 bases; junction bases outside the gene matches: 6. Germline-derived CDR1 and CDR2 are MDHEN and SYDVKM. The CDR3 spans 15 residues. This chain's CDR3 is CASSISGGPTYEQYF. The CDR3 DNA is TGTGCCAGCAGTATTAGCGGGGGGCCTACCTACGAGCAGTACTTC.

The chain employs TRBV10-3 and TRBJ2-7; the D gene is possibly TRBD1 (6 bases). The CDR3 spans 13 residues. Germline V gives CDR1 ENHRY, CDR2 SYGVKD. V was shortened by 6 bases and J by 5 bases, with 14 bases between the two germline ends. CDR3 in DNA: TGTGCCATCAGCATCAGGGGCAGCCACGAGCAGTACTTC. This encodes CAISIRGSHEQYF.

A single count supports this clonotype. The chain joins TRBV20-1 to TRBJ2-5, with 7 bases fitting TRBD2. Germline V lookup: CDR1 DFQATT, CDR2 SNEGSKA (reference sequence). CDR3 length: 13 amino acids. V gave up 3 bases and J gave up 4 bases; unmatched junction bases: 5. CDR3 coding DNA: TGCAGTGCTAGTGGCGGGAGTCCAGAGACCCAGTACTTC. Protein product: CSASGGSPETQYF.